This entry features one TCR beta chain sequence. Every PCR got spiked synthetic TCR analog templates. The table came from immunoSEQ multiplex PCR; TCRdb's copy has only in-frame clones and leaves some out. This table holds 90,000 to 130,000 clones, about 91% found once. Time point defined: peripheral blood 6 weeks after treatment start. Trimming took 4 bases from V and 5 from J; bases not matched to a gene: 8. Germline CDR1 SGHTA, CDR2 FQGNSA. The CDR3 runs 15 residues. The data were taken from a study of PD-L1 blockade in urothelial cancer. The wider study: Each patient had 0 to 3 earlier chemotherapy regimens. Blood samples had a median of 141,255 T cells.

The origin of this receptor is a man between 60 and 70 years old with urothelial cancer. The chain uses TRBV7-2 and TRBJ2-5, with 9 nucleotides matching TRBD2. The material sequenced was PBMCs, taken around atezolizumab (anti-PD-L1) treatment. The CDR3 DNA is TGTGCCAGCAGCTACCAGCGGGGGGTAGGCGAGACCCAGTACTTC. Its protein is CASSYQRGVGETQYF.